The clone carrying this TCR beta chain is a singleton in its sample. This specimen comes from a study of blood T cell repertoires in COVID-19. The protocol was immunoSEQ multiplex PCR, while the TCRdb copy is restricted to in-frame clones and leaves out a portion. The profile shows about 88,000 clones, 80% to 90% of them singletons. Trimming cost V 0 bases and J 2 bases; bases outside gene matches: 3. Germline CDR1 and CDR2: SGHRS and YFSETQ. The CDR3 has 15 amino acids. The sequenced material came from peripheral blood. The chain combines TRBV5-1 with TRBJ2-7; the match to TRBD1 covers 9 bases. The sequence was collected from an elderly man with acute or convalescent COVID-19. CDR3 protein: CASSLEGTGPYEQYF. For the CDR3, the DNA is TGCGCCAGCAGCTTGGAAGGGACAGGGCCCTACGAGCAGTACTTC.